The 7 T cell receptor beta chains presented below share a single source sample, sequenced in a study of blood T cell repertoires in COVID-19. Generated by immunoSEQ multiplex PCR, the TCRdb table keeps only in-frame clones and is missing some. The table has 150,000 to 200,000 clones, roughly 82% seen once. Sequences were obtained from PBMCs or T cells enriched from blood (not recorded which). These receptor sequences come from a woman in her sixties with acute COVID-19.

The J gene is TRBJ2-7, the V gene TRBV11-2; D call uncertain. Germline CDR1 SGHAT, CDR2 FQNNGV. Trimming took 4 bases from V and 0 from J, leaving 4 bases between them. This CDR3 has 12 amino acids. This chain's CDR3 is CASSSSSYEQYF. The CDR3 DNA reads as TGTGCCAGCAGCTCTAGCTCCTACGAGCAGTACTTC. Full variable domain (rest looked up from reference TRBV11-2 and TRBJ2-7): EAGVAQSPRYKIIEKRQSVAFWCNPISGHATLYWYQQILGQGPKLLIQFQNNGVVDDSQLPKDRFSAERLKGVDSTLKIQPAKLEDSAVYLCASSSSSYEQYFGPGTRLTVT.

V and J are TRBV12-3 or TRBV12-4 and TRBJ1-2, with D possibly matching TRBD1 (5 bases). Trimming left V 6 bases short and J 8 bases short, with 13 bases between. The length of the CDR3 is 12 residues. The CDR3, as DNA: TGTGCCAGCAGAGCGGGGGTCCAAGGCTACACCTTC. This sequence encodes CASRAGVQGYTF.

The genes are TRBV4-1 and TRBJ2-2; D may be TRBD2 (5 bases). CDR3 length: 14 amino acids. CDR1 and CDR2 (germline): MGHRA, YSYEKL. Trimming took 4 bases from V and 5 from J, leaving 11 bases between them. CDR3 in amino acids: CASSLGEGTGELFF. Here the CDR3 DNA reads TGCGCCAGCAGCCTGGGCGAGGGAACCGGGGAGCTGTTTTTT.

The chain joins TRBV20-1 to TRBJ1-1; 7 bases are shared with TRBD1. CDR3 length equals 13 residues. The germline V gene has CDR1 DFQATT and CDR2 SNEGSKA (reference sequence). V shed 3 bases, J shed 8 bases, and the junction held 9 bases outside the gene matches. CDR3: CSASTGDLLEAFF. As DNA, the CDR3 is TGCAGTGCTAGTACAGGGGACCTGCTCGAAGCTTTCTTT.

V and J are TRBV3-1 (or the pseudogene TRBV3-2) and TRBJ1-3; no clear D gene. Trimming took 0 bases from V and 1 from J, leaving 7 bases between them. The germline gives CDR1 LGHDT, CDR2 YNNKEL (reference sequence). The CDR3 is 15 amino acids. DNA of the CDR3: TGTGCCAGCAGCCAAGATTTGACTTCTGGAAACACCATATATTTT. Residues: CASSQDLTSGNTIYF.

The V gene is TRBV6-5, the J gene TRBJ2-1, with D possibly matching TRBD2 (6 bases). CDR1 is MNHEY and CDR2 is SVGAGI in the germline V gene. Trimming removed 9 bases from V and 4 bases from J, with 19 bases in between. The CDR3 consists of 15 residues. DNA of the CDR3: TGTGCCAGTCCCCTCCCATCGGGAGCATACAATGAGCAGTTCTTC. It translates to CASPLPSGAYNEQFF.

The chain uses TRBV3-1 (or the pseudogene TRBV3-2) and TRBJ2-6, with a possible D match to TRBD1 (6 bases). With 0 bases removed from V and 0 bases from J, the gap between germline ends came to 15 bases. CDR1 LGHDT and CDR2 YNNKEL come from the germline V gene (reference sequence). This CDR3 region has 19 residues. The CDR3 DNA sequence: TGTGCCAGCAGCCAAGAAGTTCACAGGGAGAGCTCTGGGGCCAACGTCCTGACTTTC. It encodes CASSQEVHRESSGANVLTF.